The clone carrying this TCR beta chain was seen ten or more times. The investigators amplified TCR beta CDR3 regions from RNA transcripts. HTBI primers were employed in a first-round RT-PCR of the TCR CDR3. One entry per CDR3 protein results from TCRdb running MiXCR on the multiplex PCR reads. The data contain fewer than 850,000 distinct CDR3 sequences, approximately 15% of them singletons. This CDR3 is built from 14 residues. Germline CDR1 and CDR2: DFQATT and SNEGSKA (reference sequence). With 6 bases clipped from V and 3 bases from J, the junction kept 7 bases outside the gene matches. The data originate from a study of T cells in Graves' hyperthyroidism and ophthalmopathy.

This TCR derives from a man aged 50 to 60 with Graves' hyperthyroidism. The chain has TRBV20-1 and TRBJ2-1; the match to TRBD2 covers 8 bases. Sample: blood. The CDR3 DNA sequence: TGCAGTGCGCAGCGGAGCGGGAGCTACAATGAGCAGTTCTTC. As protein: CSAQRSGSYNEQFF.